The rows below give T cell receptor beta chains drawn from one sample of a study of blood T cell repertoires in COVID-19. Libraries were prepared by immunoSEQ multiplex PCR; TCRdb keeps only in-frame clonotypes and omits some of them. Among about 240,000 clones, approximately 83% were seen once, and the ten largest hold 3.6%. Specimen: PBMCs or T cells enriched from blood (not recorded which). These receptors originate from a woman aged 40 to 50 who had been exposed to COVID-19. CDR3s include the opening cysteine and the closing phenylalanine or tryptophan. The D gene is left open where the match is weak. The size field is filled for only some rows; it gives once, few, many or a size class.

TRBJ2-3	TRBD2	TRBV5-4	-	CASSADAGADTQYF	TGTGCCAGCAGCGCGGACGCGGGGGCAGATACGCAGTATTTT
TRBJ1-2	-	TRBV14	-	CASSQESVPYGYTF	TGTGCCAGCAGCCAAGAATCGGTTCCCTATGGCTACACCTTC
TRBJ2-2	TRBD2	TRBV11-2	-	CASSYRGGAANTGELFF	TGTGCCAGCAGCTACCGCGGGGGGGCGGCAAACACCGGGGAGCTGTTTTTT
TRBJ1-2	TRBD1	TRBV14	-	CASSPRQGDGYTF	TGTGCCAGCAGCCCGCGACAGGGGGACGGCTACACCTTC
TRBJ2-5	-	TRBV12-3/TRBV12-4	-	CASSSYQGETQYF	TGTGCCAGCAGTTCCTATCAGGGTGAGACCCAGTACTTC
TRBJ1-1	-	TRBV5-5	-	CASSLEAMRTEAFF	TGTGCCAGCAGCTTGGAGGCCATGAGGACTGAAGCTTTCTTT
TRBJ1-2	-	TRBV28	-	CGVSGLQYGYTF	TGTGGTGTATCGGGGTTACAGTACGGCTACACCTTC
TRBJ1-2	-	TRBV7-2	-	CASSSPLRGEGGYTF	TGTGCCAGCAGCTCACCTCTTCGGGGGGAGGGGGGCTACACCTTC
TRBJ2-1	-	TRBV7-2	-	CASTGVSSYNEQFF	TGTGCCAGCACGGGGGTGAGCTCCTACAATGAGCAGTTCTTC
TRBJ1-2	-	TRBV3-1/TRBV3-2	-	CASSQDLRVNYGYTF	TGTGCCAGCAGCCAAGATCTCCGGGTTAACTATGGCTACACCTTC
TRBJ1-1	-	TRBV3-1/TRBV3-2	once	CASSQNTLNTEAFF	TGTGCCAGCAGCCAAAATACTCTGAACACTGAAGCTTTCTTT
TRBJ1-1	-	TRBV11-1	few	CASSLGGWPEAFF	TGTGCCAGCAGCTTAGGCGGGTGGCCTGAAGCTTTCTTT
TRBJ2-5	-	TRBV6-5	-	CASRSRGAGETQYF	TGTGCCAGCAGATCCCGGGGGGCGGGGGAGACCCAGTACTTC
TRBJ2-7	-	TRBV6-2/TRBV6-3	-	CASSWGGPYEQYF	TGTGCCAGCAGTTGGGGGGGCCCCTACGAGCAGTACTTC
TRBJ2-2	-	TRBV7-9	-	CASSSTAGAGGELFF	TGTGCCAGCAGCTCGACGGCAGGGGCAGGCGGGGAGCTGTTTTTT
TRBJ1-2	-	TRBV4-1	few	CASSQELSLPGYGYTF	TGCGCCAGCAGCCAAGAGTTGTCCCTGCCCGGCTATGGCTACACCTTC
TRBJ1-1	-	TRBV3-1/TRBV3-2	-	CASSPRTVGTEAFF	TGTGCCAGCAGCCCGAGGACAGTTGGCACTGAAGCTTTCTTT
TRBJ2-5	-	TRBV6-6	-	CASSLSETQYF	TGTGCCAGCAGTTTATCGGAGACCCAGTACTTC
TRBJ1-2	TRBD1	TRBV5-1	-	CASSLGDSLGYTF	TGCGCCAGCAGCTTGGGGGACAGCCTTGGCTACACCTTC
TRBJ1-1	-	TRBV6-5	few	CASSYSSRTKGAFF	TGTGCCAGCAGTTACTCCAGTAGGACTAAGGGAGCTTTCTTT
TRBJ1-5	TRBD1	TRBV28	-	CASSPPGGRGTYSNQPQHF	TGTGCCAGCAGTCCCCCAGGGGGCAGGGGGACGTATAGCAATCAGCCCCAGCATTTT
TRBJ2-3	-	TRBV7-2	-	CASSLEALATDTQYF	TGTGCCAGCAGCTTAGAAGCCCTAGCTACAGATACGCAGTATTTT
TRBJ1-6	-	TRBV15	-	CATSRDRQRSPLHF	TGTGCCACCAGCAGAGATCGGCAGCGTTCACCCCTCCACTTT
TRBJ2-2	-	TRBV3-1/TRBV3-2	-	CASSLDTSGELFF	TGTGCCAGCAGCCTCGACACATCCGGGGAGCTGTTTTTT
TRBJ1-3	TRBD1	TRBV19	few	CASSATGVGNTIYF	TGTGCCAGTAGTGCGACAGGGGTTGGAAACACCATATATTTT
TRBJ2-1	TRBD1	TRBV11-3	-	CASSGTGGNEQFF	TGTGCCAGCAGCGGCACAGGGGGCAATGAGCAGTTCTTC
TRBJ2-2	TRBD1	TRBV10-3	once	CAISESYFGGTGNTGELFF	TGTGCCATCAGTGAGTCGTATTTCGGCGGGACAGGGAACACCGGGGAGCTGTTTTTT
TRBJ1-3	-	TRBV7-2	-	CASSPTAGTGNTIYF	TGTGCCAGCAGCCCAACCGCGGGTACTGGAAACACCATATATTTT
TRBJ2-3	-	TRBV29-1	-	CSVETRGATDTQYF	TGCAGCGTTGAAACGCGCGGGGCCACAGATACGCAGTATTTT
TRBJ2-3	TRBD1	TRBV5-8	-	CASSLTGGFTDTQYF	TGTGCCAGCAGCCTAACAGGGGGATTCACAGATACGCAGTATTTT
TRBJ1-5	-	TRBV7-9	many	CASSLPQSRLHF	TGTGCCAGCAGCTTACCCCAGAGCAGGTTACATTTT
TRBJ1-1	TRBD1	TRBV2	-	CASSPLDREAFF	TGTGCCAGCAGCCCCTTGGACAGGGAAGCTTTCTTT
TRBJ1-1	-	TRBV7-2	-	CASSLERGMNTEAFF	TGTGCCAGCAGCTTAGAACGGGGGATGAACACTGAAGCTTTCTTT
TRBJ2-1	-	TRBV9	-	CASSVGRQPSYNEQFF	TGTGCCAGCAGCGTAGGTCGGCAGCCTAGCTACAATGAGCAGTTCTTC
TRBJ1-5	-	TRBV4-1	-	CASSQDFQTGSNQPQHF	TGCGCCAGCAGCCAAGATTTCCAGACAGGTAGCAATCAGCCCCAGCATTTT
TRBJ1-5	-	TRBV11-3	-	CASSSKRGFLYSNQPQHF	TGTGCCAGCAGCTCAAAACGAGGATTTCTTTATAGCAATCAGCCCCAGCATTTT
TRBJ1-2	-	TRBV6-5	-	CASSYRGHGYTF	TGTGCCAGCAGTTACAGGGGTCATGGCTACACCTTC
TRBJ2-5	-	TRBV5-6	-	CASSSAEAVTLETQYF	TGTGCCAGCAGCTCGGCCGAGGCGGTAACGTTAGAGACCCAGTACTTC
TRBJ2-1	TRBD2	TRBV28	-	CASSPPGGRRNEQFF	TGTGCCAGCAGCCCGCCGGGGGGTCGGCGCAATGAGCAGTTCTTC
TRBJ1-5	-	TRBV28	-	CASSSNQPGGNQPQHF	TGTGCCAGCAGTTCCAACCAGCCGGGGGGCAATCAGCCCCAGCATTTT
TRBJ2-3	TRBD1	TRBV7-3	-	CASSLLGQHTDTQYF	TGTGCCAGCAGCTTACTGGGACAGCACACAGATACGCAGTATTTT
TRBJ1-2	-	TRBV7-6	-	CASSFQSGAAANYGYTF	TGTGCCAGCAGCTTTCAATCGGGAGCGGCCGCCAACTATGGCTACACCTTC
TRBJ2-7	-	TRBV6-2/TRBV6-3	few	CASSYSGSLEYF	TGTGCCAGCAGTTACTCTGGCAGTTTGGAGTACTTC
TRBJ1-5	-	TRBV19	few	CASSLRRGKSNQPQHF	TGTGCCAGTAGTCTCCGACGGGGGAAGAGCAATCAGCCCCAGCATTTT
TRBJ1-2	-	TRBV4-2	-	CASSQDWRARSDGYTF	TGTGCCAGCAGCCAAGATTGGCGGGCGCGGTCGGATGGCTACACCTTC
TRBJ1-1	TRBD1	TRBV7-3	-	CASSPTGGRAEAFF	TGTGCCAGCAGCCCGACAGGGGGCCGCGCTGAAGCTTTCTTT
TRBJ2-2	-	TRBV19	-	CASSFQSGVGELFF	TGTGCCAGTAGTTTCCAATCGGGGGTCGGGGAGCTGTTTTTT
TRBJ2-3	-	TRBV2	-	CASSDDWTDTQYF	TGTGCCAGCAGTGACGACTGGACAGATACGCAGTATTTT
TRBJ2-1	TRBD1	TRBV3-1/TRBV3-2	-	CASSLRTGQNNEQFF	TGTGCCAGCAGCCTGAGGACAGGTCAAAACAATGAGCAGTTCTTC
TRBJ2-2	-	TRBV6-5	-	CASRQGSNTGELFF	TGTGCCAGCAGACAGGGATCGAACACCGGGGAGCTGTTTTTT
TRBJ1-4	TRBD1	TRBV3-1/TRBV3-2	-	CASSLRTGGGEKLFF	TGTGCCAGCAGCTTACGGACAGGGGGAGGCGAAAAACTGTTTTTT
TRBJ1-6	-	TRBV2	-	CASRQQGLLYSPLHF	TGTGCCAGCCGGCAACAGGGATTGCTTTATTCACCCCTCCACTTT
TRBJ2-5	TRBD2	TRBV5-6	few	CASSPGTSGGPWETQYF	TGTGCCAGCAGCCCCGGGACTAGCGGGGGGCCCTGGGAGACCCAGTACTTC
TRBJ2-4	-	TRBV5-1	-	CASSFGQHDDIQYF	TGCGCCAGCAGCTTCGGACAACACGATGACATTCAGTACTTC
TRBJ1-6	-	TRBV6-1	-	CASSEGLRRYNSPLHF	TGTGCCAGCAGTGAAGGACTCCGCCGCTATAATTCACCCCTCCACTTT
TRBJ2-5	TRBD1	TRBV3-1/TRBV3-2	-	CASRGTGVETQYF	TGTGCCAGCAGGGGGACAGGGGTAGAGACCCAGTACTTC
TRBJ1-1	-	TRBV28	-	CASSQFRGNTEAFF	TGTGCCAGCAGTCAATTCAGGGGGAACACTGAAGCTTTCTTT
TRBJ2-3	TRBD2	TRBV4-1	-	CASSQNPLAGRTDTQYF	TGCGCCAGCAGCCAGAACCCACTAGCGGGCCGCACAGATACGCAGTATTTT
TRBJ2-5	-	TRBV20-1	-	CSANGLETQYF	TGCAGTGCTAACGGGTTAGAGACCCAGTACTTC
TRBJ2-5	-	TRBV5-1	-	CASSLAGAKETQYF	TGCGCCAGCAGCTTGGCCGGTGCAAAAGAGACCCAGTACTTC